This T cell receptor (beta chain) was sequenced for a study of T cells in localized non-small cell lung cancer (dated by TCRdb to 2018 to 2021). Some background on the complete study: Comparing tumors with uninvolved tumor-adjacent lungs, the study looked at the T cell repertoires of 220 or so patients with early-stage NSCLC. All 236 NSCLC patients in the cohort were treatment-naive and had localized lung tumors that were resected. NSCLC patients had a mean age of roughly 69 years, and 129 were male and 107 female. Study-wide conclusions, independent of this receptor: The highest T cell clonality was observed in uninvolved tumor-adjacent lung, where clonality exceeded that of tumor, suggesting that antigenic responses were more focused in uninvolved tumor-adjacent lung. Because the study design was exploratory, TCR variables were selected using unadjusted p-values without false-discovery rate correction. Longer overall survival was associated with higher T cell density in blood, whereas shorter survival was associated with higher clonality in adjacent lung. Of the top 100 tumor clones, a median of roughly 60 were detected in paired uninvolved adjacent lung; 28 were also among that lung's top 100. Because multi-region tumor sequencing was not performed, intratumor heterogeneity could not be ruled out.

TCR beta CDR3 regions were sequenced from DNA using the immunoSEQ Assay. The authors processed their data as follows. T cell density was computed as TCR beta template counts normalized to usable DNA estimated by amplifying housekeeping genes. The preseqR package was used to estimate richness by extrapolating to 400,000 templates for PBMC samples and to 120,000 templates for tissue samples. Clonality was defined as one minus Pielou's evenness. Tissue-enriched TCRs were identified by differential abundance testing using productive amino-acid clonotypes, minimum total count 5 and alpha 0.1. Repertoire overlap between compartments was quantified with the Jaccard Index and Morisita Overlap Index. GLIPH grouped TCR beta CDR3s together with public tetramer-defined viral CDR3s, and a viral motif had to include at least three viral sequences and also show V-gene enrichment. What TCRdb holds here is the immuneACCESS table cut down to in-frame rearrangements. Part of the clones is not present; checked against another copy, under half of the missing clones reflect an unresolved V gene, and the others are unexplained. D and trimming come from the DNA, and the V and J calls and clone size come from that table. Recorded for this sample are tens of thousands of clones; roughly nine tenths of them occurred a single time. The ten largest account for 0.9% to 1.4% of the sample.

At diagnosis, peripheral blood, uninvolved tumor-adjacent lung and tumor were collected and were preserved as a mix of fresh-frozen and FFPE material. For TCR repertoire profiling, blood samples were analyzed in the form of peripheral blood mononuclear cells. This clone was counted a single time. The clone's antigen remains unknown. The record has no base qualities; no much larger clone is one base away. Germline trimming: 1 base from V, 5 bases from J; junction bases outside gene matches: 6. Counted from cysteine to phenylalanine, this CDR3 has 15 amino acids. CDR3 DNA only is kept here, 45 bases in frame from base 1. Via the germline V gene, CDR1 is SGHAT and CDR2 FQNNGV.

The sample was peripheral blood, taken before any cancer treatment. The TCR originated in a woman aged 40-70 years with stage I lung adenocarcinoma. Recombination joined TRBV11-2 with TRBJ2-5, with TRBD1 identical over 8 junction bases. CDR3 protein: CASSLVTGGVETQYF. The DNA sequence is TGTGCCAGCAGCTTAGTAACAGGGGGTGTGGAGACCCAGTACTTC.